The 24 T cell receptor beta chains given below trace back to one sample, sequenced in a study of tumor-infiltrating T cells and Merkel cell polyomavirus. Across the whole study: The T cells studied were KLL-specific CD8+ cells against Merkel polyomavirus.

The data were produced by immunoSEQ multiplex PCR, yet TCRdb's version contains in-frame clones alone and is incomplete. The sample lists 20,000 to 30,000 clones, 70% to 90% occurring once. Robust Merkel cell polyomavirus Large T antigen positivity by immunohistochemistry was seen in all patients' tumors. Sequences were obtained from lymph node tissue. Source of these receptors: a man between 50 and 59 years old with Merkel cell carcinoma.

V usage is TRBV27 and J usage is TRBJ2-3; D is uncertain. Germline V gene data show CDR1 as MNHEY and CDR2 as SMNVEV (reference sequence). V was trimmed by 2 bases and J by 5 bases, leaving 14 bases between them. The CDR3 is 15 amino acids. The CDR3 protein is CASSLGPIVKDTQYF. In DNA form, the CDR3 reads TGTGCCAGCAGTTTAGGGCCAATAGTCAAAGATACGCAGTATTTT.

J is TRBJ2-1 and V is TRBV11-3; D may be TRBD2 (7 bases). Germline assignment: CDR1 SGHNT and CDR2 YENEEA. The V gene lost 0 bases and the J gene lost 1 base, with 16 bases spanning the gap. This CDR3 spans 18 amino acids. The CDR3 region is CASSLDQGGSGSYNEQFF. The CDR3 nucleotides read TGTGCCAGCAGCTTAGATCAAGGGGGTAGCGGGTCCTACAATGAGCAGTTCTTC.

This clone has only a few counts. The chain couples TRBV7-9 to TRBJ2-1; perhaps TRBD1 as D (5 bases). Between the trimmed V and J ends, which lost 9 bases and 5 bases, there was a span of 17 bases. The CDR3 contains 14 residues. From germline, CDR1 is SEHNR and CDR2 FQNEAQ (reference sequence). The CDR3 bases are TGTGCCAGTTCTAGAGCAGGGCCCAACAATGAGCAGTTCTTC. It specifies CASSRAGPNNEQFF.

This chain uses TRBV9 with TRBJ2-3; D call uncertain. The length of the CDR3 is 14 residues. Trimming shortened V by 4 bases and J by 1 base, and 10 bases separated the two germline ends. The germline V gene encodes CDR1 SGDLS and CDR2 YYNGEE. CDR3 region: CASSLVLRTDTQYF. CDR3 in DNA: TGTGCCAGCAGCCTTGTCCTTCGCACAGATACGCAGTATTTT.

The V call is TRBV27, the J call TRBJ2-3; 12 bases fit TRBD2. The trim removed 6 bases at V and 2 bases at J, leaving 6 bases unmatched. Germline V gene data show CDR1 as MNHEY and CDR2 as SMNVEV (reference sequence). The CDR3 runs to 16 residues. The CDR3 coding sequence is TGTGCCAGCAGAAGACTAGCGGGGGTGAACACAGATACGCAGTATTTT. Protein sequence: CASRRLAGVNTDTQYF.

The chain couples TRBV7-8 to TRBJ1-6, with TRBD1 matching 7 bases. Per germline, CDR1 SGHVS and CDR2 FQNEAQ. This CDR3 spans 15 amino acids. V was clipped by 5 bases and J by 7 bases; unmatched bases: 8. The CDR3 sequence: CASSRQGEWNSPLHF. The CDR3 DNA is TGTGCCAGCAGCCGACAGGGTGAATGGAATTCACCCCTCCACTTT.

Here the CDR3 DNA reads TGTGCCAGCAGTTTAGGTTGGAGCGGGACCCAGTACTTC. Its protein product is CASSLGWSGTQYF. The rearrangement joins TRBV27 to TRBJ2-5, with TRBD2 as a possible D gene (5 bases). The CDR3 loop spans 13 amino acids. Germline V gene sequence: CDR1 MNHEY, CDR2 SMNVEV (reference sequence). Trimming stripped 2 bases from V and 7 bases from J, with 11 bases between.

This chain links TRBV29-1 with TRBJ1-1; D is perhaps TRBD1 (5 bases). The CDR3 has 12 amino acids. Trimming pared 7 bases from V and 1 base from J, leaving 10 bases between. Germline CDR1 is SQVTM and CDR2 is ANQGSEA. CDR3 residues: CSAQRGNTEAFF. The CDR3 coding sequence is TGCAGCGCCCAAAGGGGGAACACTGAAGCTTTCTTT.

The rearrangement joins TRBV6-5 to TRBJ1-1; D is undetermined. The CDR3 has 13 amino acids. Per germline, CDR1 MNHEY and CDR2 SVGAGI. The germline V and J ends were trimmed by 6 bases and 2 bases, with 10 bases remaining between them. The CDR3 protein is CASREQLNTEAFF. The CDR3 nucleotides are TGTGCCAGCAGAGAACAGCTAAACACTGAAGCTTTCTTT.

This clone was detected once. The rearrangement joins TRBV4-3 to TRBJ2-7; TRBD1 matches 7 bases. The CDR3 is made up of 14 amino acids. The junction had 4 bases not matched to a gene; V was cut back by 4 bases and J by 1 base. Germline V gene lookup returns CDR1 LGHNA and CDR2 YSLEER. CDR3 residues: CASSPGQRSYEQYF. The CDR3 nucleotides are TGCGCCAGCAGCCCGGGACAGCGGTCCTACGAGCAGTACTTC.

This chain connects TRBV19 to TRBJ1-6; 8 nucleotides agree with TRBD1. This CDR3 has 15 residues. The germline CDR1 and CDR2 sequences are LNHDA and SQIVND (reference sequence). With V trimmed by 6 bases and J by 8 bases, 9 bases remained unmatched. The CDR3 sequence: CASSPGQGRDSPLHF. As DNA, the CDR3 is TGTGCCAGTAGCCCCGGACAGGGACGAGATTCACCCCTCCACTTT.

This clone was counted a single time. The chain combines TRBV27 with TRBJ1-1; 7 positions match TRBD1. Germline CDR1 MNHEY, CDR2 SMNVEV (reference sequence). The CDR3 runs 19 residues. The V and J ends lost 0 bases and 6 bases, in that order; junction bases with no gene match: 19. The CDR3 nucleotides read TGTGCCAGCAGTTTATCCCCGACAGGGAATTTATTTTTTAGGGCTGAAGCTTTCTTT. Its protein is CASSLSPTGNLFFRAEAFF.

V gene TRBV10-3 combines with J gene TRBJ1-4, with TRBD1 matching 7 bases. CDR3 size: 12 residues. The junction had 7 bases not matched to a gene; V was cut back by 2 bases and J by 16 bases. Per the germline V gene, CDR1 is ENHRY and CDR2 is SYGVKD. This CDR3 reads CAISEPTGDRFF. CDR3 in DNA: TGTGCCATCAGTGAGCCTACAGGGGATCGGTTTTTT.

The V gene is TRBV7-8, the J gene TRBJ1-6; 8 bases match TRBD1. The J segment lost 6 bases and the V segment lost 5 bases, leaving 9 bases of the junction unmatched. Germline values: CDR1 SGHVS, CDR2 FQNEAQ. This CDR3 region has 16 residues. The CDR3 here is CASSQQGDPLNSPLHF. In DNA form, the CDR3 reads TGTGCCAGCAGCCAACAGGGGGACCCCCTTAATTCACCCCTCCACTTT.

V gene TRBV5-1 combines with J gene TRBJ2-5; 8 bases are a match to TRBD1. With 0 bases clipped from V and 1 base from J, the junction kept 5 bases outside the gene matches. The V gene's germline CDR1 is SGHRS and CDR2 YFSETQ. This CDR3 spans 16 amino acids. CDR3 protein: CASSLGQGIGQETQYF. CDR3 bases: TGCGCCAGCAGCTTGGGACAGGGGATAGGCCAAGAGACCCAGTACTTC. Full variable domain (missing parts from reference TRBV5-1 and TRBJ2-5): KAGVTQTPRYLIKTRGQQVTLSCSPISGHRSVSWYQQTPGQGLQFLFEYFSETQRNKGNFPGRFSGRQFSNSRSEMNVSTLELGDSALYLCASSLGQGIGQETQYFGPGTRLLVL.

This chain connects TRBV7-8 to TRBJ1-5; D is possibly TRBD1 (6 bases). From germline, CDR1 is SGHVS and CDR2 FQNEAQ. V shed 1 base and J shed 0 bases, with 16 bases lying between them. The CDR3 totals 18 residues. The CDR3 reads CASSLGVGTQYSNQPQHF. For the CDR3, the DNA is TGTGCCAGCAGCTTAGGGGTTGGGACACAATATAGCAATCAGCCCCAGCATTTT.

J is TRBJ1-2 and V is TRBV6-5, with D maybe TRBD1 (6 bases). With 1 base removed from V and 2 bases from J, the gap between germline ends came to 11 bases. Germline CDR1 and CDR2: MNHEY and SVGAGI. The CDR3 loop spans 15 amino acids. The CDR3 is CASSYLQGSNYGYTF. The DNA of the CDR3 is TGTGCCAGCAGTTACTTACAGGGATCGAACTATGGCTACACCTTC.

The table lists this clone with a count of one. The CDR3 spells CASSYSVSGGAWEQFF. CDR3 sequence (DNA): TGTGCCAGCAGTTACTCGGTTAGCGGGGGGGCTTGGGAGCAGTTCTTC. The chain carries TRBV6-5 and TRBJ2-1; 11 positions agree with TRBD2. Germline V gives CDR1 MNHEY, CDR2 SVGAGI. V dropped 0 bases and J dropped 10; count of bases not matched to a gene: 8. The length of the CDR3 is 16 residues.

The chain joins TRBV30 to TRBJ2-1, with D tentatively TRBD2 (6 bases). This CDR3 is 13 amino acids long. Germline CDR1 reads GTSNPN; CDR2 reads SVGIG (reference sequence). Trimming stripped 2 bases from V and 5 bases from J, with 10 bases between. For the CDR3, the DNA is TGTGCCTGGAGTATTGGAGGGAACAATGAGCAGTTCTTC. This codes for CAWSIGGNNEQFF.

This clone appeared once. V is TRBV2 and J is TRBJ2-2; D is perhaps TRBD1 (5 bases). Germline CDR1 SNHLY, CDR2 FYNNEI. Trimming removed 7 bases at V and 4 bases at J, with 16 bases between. There are 15 residues in the CDR3. For the CDR3, the DNA is TGTGCCAGCAACCGTATGGCTAGGGGCACCGGGGAGCTGTTTTTT. Protein sequence: CASNRMARGTGELFF. The entire variable domain, with the rest obtained from reference TRBV2 and TRBJ2-2, is as follows: EPEVTQTPSHQVTQMGQEVILRCVPISNHLYFYWYRQILGQKVEFLVSFYNNEISEKSEIFDDQFSVERPDGSNFTLKIRSTKLEDSAMYFCASNRMARGTGELFFGEGSRLTVL.

The gene calls are TRBV13 and TRBJ2-7; D is perhaps TRBD2 (5 bases). CDR3 length: 15 amino acids. Between the trimmed V and J ends, which lost 0 bases and 6 bases, there was a span of 15 bases. The germline CDR1 and CDR2 sequences are PRHDT and FYEKMQ (reference sequence). CDR3 amino acids: CASSLGGVERGEQYF. For the CDR3, the DNA is TGTGCCAGCAGCTTAGGGGGAGTAGAACGAGGCGAGCAGTACTTC.

V and J are TRBV6-5 and TRBJ1-2; 7 nucleotides agree with TRBD1. V was clipped by 0 bases and J by 3 bases; unmatched bases: 7. CDR3 length: 16 amino acids. CDR1 and CDR2 from the germline V gene are MNHEY and SVGAGI. CDR3 in amino acids: CASSYSPGQVDYGYTF. CDR3 nucleotides: TGTGCCAGCAGTTACTCGCCAGGACAGGTTGACTATGGCTACACCTTC.

The chain is built from TRBV28 and TRBJ1-2; D unclear. This CDR3 spans 16 amino acids. CDR1 is MDHEN, CDR2 SYDVKM, per germline. The V end was cut by 2 bases, the J end by 7 bases, with 20 bases between. The CDR3: CASSLAYHVATSGYTF. In nucleotides, the CDR3 is TGTGCCAGCAGTTTAGCTTATCACGTAGCTACTTCTGGCTACACCTTC.

The chain couples TRBV4-2 to TRBJ2-3, with TRBD2 matching over 15 bases. V lost 2 bases to trimming and J lost 0 bases; unmatched junction nucleotides: 9. CDR3 length equals 20 residues. Per the germline V gene, CDR1 is LGHNA and CDR2 is YNFKEQ. The CDR3 protein is CASSQRVPGLAGGSTDTQYF. Here the CDR3 DNA reads TGTGCCAGCAGCCAACGCGTCCCGGGACTAGCGGGGGGCAGCACAGATACGCAGTATTTT.